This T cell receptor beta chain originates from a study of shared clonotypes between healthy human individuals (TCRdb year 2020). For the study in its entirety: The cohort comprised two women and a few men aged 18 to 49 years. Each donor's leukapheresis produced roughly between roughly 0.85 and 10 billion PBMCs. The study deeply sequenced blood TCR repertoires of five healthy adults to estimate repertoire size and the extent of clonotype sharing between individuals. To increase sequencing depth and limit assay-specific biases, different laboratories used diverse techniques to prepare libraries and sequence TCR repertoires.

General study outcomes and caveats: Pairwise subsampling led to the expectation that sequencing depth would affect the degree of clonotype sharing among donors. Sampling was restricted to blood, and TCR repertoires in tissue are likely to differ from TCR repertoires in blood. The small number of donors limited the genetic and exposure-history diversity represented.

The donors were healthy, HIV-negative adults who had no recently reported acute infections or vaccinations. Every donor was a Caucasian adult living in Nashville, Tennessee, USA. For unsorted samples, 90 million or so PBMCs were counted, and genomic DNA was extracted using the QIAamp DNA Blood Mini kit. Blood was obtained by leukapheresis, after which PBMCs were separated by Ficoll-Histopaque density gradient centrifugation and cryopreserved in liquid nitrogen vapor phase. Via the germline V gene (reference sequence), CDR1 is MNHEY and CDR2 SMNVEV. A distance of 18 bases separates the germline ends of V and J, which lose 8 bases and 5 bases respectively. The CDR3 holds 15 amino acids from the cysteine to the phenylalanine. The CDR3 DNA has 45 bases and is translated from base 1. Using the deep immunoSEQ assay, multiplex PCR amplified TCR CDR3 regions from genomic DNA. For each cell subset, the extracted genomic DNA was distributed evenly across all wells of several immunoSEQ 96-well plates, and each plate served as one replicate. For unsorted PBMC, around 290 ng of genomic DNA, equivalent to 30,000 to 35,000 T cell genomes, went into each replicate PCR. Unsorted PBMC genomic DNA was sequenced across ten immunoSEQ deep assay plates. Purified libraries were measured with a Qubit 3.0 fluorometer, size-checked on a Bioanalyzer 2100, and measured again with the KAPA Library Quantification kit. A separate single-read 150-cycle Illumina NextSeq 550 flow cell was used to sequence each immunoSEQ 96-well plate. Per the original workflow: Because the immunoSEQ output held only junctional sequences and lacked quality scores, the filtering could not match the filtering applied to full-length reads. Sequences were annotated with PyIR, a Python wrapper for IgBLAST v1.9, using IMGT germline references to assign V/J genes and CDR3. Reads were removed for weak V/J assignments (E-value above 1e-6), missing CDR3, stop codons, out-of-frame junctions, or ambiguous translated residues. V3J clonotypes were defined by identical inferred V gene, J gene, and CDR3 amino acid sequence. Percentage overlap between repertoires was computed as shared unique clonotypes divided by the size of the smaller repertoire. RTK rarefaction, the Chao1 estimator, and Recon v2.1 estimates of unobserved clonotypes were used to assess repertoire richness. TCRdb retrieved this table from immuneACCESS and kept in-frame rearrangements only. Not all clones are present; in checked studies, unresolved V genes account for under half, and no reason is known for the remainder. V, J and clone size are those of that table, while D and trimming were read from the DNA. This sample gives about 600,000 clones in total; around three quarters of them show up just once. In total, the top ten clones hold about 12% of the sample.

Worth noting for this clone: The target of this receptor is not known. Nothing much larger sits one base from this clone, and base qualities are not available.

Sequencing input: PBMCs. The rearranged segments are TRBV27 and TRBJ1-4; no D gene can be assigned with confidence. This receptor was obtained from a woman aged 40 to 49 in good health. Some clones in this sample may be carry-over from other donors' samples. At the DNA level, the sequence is TGTGCCAGCGGTTCCTCGACATCCCCAAATGAAAAACTGTTTTTT. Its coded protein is CASGSSTSPNEKLFF.